Below, one T cell receptor (beta chain) is given with its context. Only in-frame clones appear in the TCRdb table, and some are missing; sequencing was by immunoSEQ multiplex PCR. The table records 150,000 to 200,000 clones, approximately 94% of them present only once. Trimming cost V 9 bases and J 4 bases, with 12 bases left between them. Germline-derived CDR1 and CDR2 are KGHDR and SFDVKD. This CDR3 has 13 amino acids. This entry comes from a study of T cell responses to AZD1222 COVID-19 vaccine. The sequenced sample was peripheral blood, obtained 28 days after the second AZD1222 dose. This chain links TRBV24-1 with TRBJ2-1; a possible D gene is TRBD2 (6 bases). This clonotype was sampled from an adult who received the AZD1222 COVID-19 vaccine. This CDR3 is CATGAEGYNEQFF. The DNA of the CDR3 is TGTGCCACCGGGGCGGAGGGGTACAATGAGCAGTTCTTC.